This T cell receptor beta chain was retrieved from a study of early T cells in non-severe SARS-CoV-2 infection. Across the whole study: The sequenced material was bulk RNA from unsorted whole blood, and its chains were unpaired.

Trimming left V 0 bases short and J 6 bases short, with 9 bases between. CDR1 and CDR2 from the germline V gene are SGHNT and YYREEE (reference sequence). This CDR3 contains 14 residues. Points from the study as a whole: In VDJdb matching, anti-spike CD8 responses were favored while private and CD4 specificities went missing.

As to this clonotype: The antigen is undetermined.

Researchers tagged individual cDNA molecules with unique molecular identifiers. Via MiXCR, TCRdb re-called the 5' RACE reads, giving one row per CDR3 protein. The top ten hold 5.9% of the sample, which has approximately 69,000 distinct CDR3 sequences, approximately 9.5% seen once. The V call is TRBV5-4, the J call TRBJ2-2; no clear D gene. This TCR came from an adult who was a healthcare worker with PCR-confirmed SARS-CoV-2 infection or an uninfected control (not recorded which). The sample taken for sequencing was whole blood. CDR3 bases: TGTGCCAGCAGCTTGGGAGAAGAGGCCGGGGAGCTGTTTTTT. Translation: CASSLGEEAGELFF.